Each of the 12 T cell receptor beta chains below was sequenced from the same sample in a study of blood T cell repertoires in COVID-19. Sequenced by immunoSEQ multiplex PCR; TCRdb stores in-frame clones only, minus some. Of about 180,000 clones detected, 80% appear once; the ten largest clones hold 14%. The source material was PBMCs or T cells enriched from blood (not recorded which). These receptors were obtained from a man between 60 and 75 years old who had been exposed to COVID-19.

This clone was found once. The chain couples TRBV30 to TRBJ2-7; 7 bases are a match to TRBD2. V was clipped by 2 bases and J by 7 bases; unmatched bases: 11. Germline-derived CDR1 and CDR2 are GTSNPN and SVGIG (reference sequence). The CDR3 extends over 14 amino acids. CDR3: CAWSFRGGGGEQYF. The CDR3 nucleotides read TGTGCCTGGAGTTTCCGTGGGGGGGGTGGAGAGCAGTACTTC. The whole variable domain, filled in from reference TRBV30 and TRBJ2-7, reads SQTIHQWPATLVQPVGSPLSLECTVEGTSNPNLYWYRQAAGRGLQLLFYSVGIGQISSEVPQNLSASRPQDRQFILSSKKLLLSDSGFYLCAWSFRGGGGEQYFGPGTRLTVT.

V and J are TRBV28 and TRBJ1-1; possible D gene TRBD1, 6 bases. Germline loops: CDR1 MDHEN, CDR2 SYDVKM. The V and J ends lost 6 bases and 6 bases respectively, with 29 bases between them. This CDR3 has 18 amino acids. CDR3 amino acids: CASRLYAATGLTDAEAFF. In DNA, the CDR3 is TGTGCCAGCAGACTTTACGCCGCTACAGGGTTAACAGACGCTGAAGCTTTCTTT. Looking up the rest from reference TRBV28 and TRBJ1-1 gives the full variable domain: DVKVTQSSRYLVKRTGEKVFLECVQDMDHENMFWYRQDPGLGLRLIYFSYDVKMKEKGDIPEGYSVSREKKERFSLILESASTNQTSMYLCASRLYAATGLTDAEAFFGQGTRLTVV.

Note on this clone: At one boundary the junction diverges from the germline segment, which might be a read error. This chain links TRBV5-1 with TRBJ2-7; TRBD1 matches 9 bases. Looked up from germline, CDR1 is SGHRS and CDR2 is YFSETQ. The CDR3 is 17 residues long. CDR3 DNA: TGCGCCAGCAGCTTGGGGGGAACCGGGACAGGGTCCTTCGAGCAGTACTTC. This codes for CASSLGGTGTGSFEQYF.

The J gene is TRBJ1-6, the V gene TRBV19; 9 bases are shared with TRBD1. Unmatched junction bases numbered 7, after V lost 6 bases and J lost 7 bases. CDR1 is LNHDA and CDR2 is SQIVND in the germline V gene (reference sequence). CDR3 length: 15 amino acids. CDR3 amino acids: CASRLDRGTNSPLHF. In nucleotides, the CDR3 is TGTGCCAGTAGGCTCGACAGGGGGACGAATTCACCCCTCCACTTT.

This clone was seen a handful of times. The chain joins TRBV7-9 to TRBJ2-1; 13 bases align to TRBD2. V lost 3 bases to trimming and J lost 9 bases; unmatched junction nucleotides: 5. CDR1 and CDR2 (germline): SEHNR, FQNEAQ (reference sequence). The length of the CDR3 is 15 residues. The CDR3 bases are TGTGCCAGCAGCTTCCTACTAGCGGGAGGGGGTGAGCAGTTCTTC. Protein product: CASSFLLAGGGEQFF.

V is TRBV2 and J is TRBJ2-1; 14 bases map to TRBD2. The germline CDR1 and CDR2 sequences are SNHLY and FYNNEI. This CDR3 is built from 15 residues. V shed 6 bases and J 6 bases; nucleotides not matched to a gene: 4. This CDR3 reads CASRIGTSGGNEQFF. CDR3 sequence (DNA): TGTGCCAGCAGAATAGGGACTAGCGGGGGCAATGAGCAGTTCTTC.

This clone appeared a few times. V usage is TRBV6-5 and J usage is TRBJ2-5, with D possibly matching TRBD1 (5 bases). Germline loops: CDR1 MNHEY, CDR2 SVGAGI. The CDR3 is made up of 15 amino acids. The V and J ends lost 2 bases and 5 bases respectively, with 15 bases between them. CDR3 in DNA: TGTGCCAGCAGTTACGGTGGCAGGGCTGAGGAGACCCAGTACTTC. Translated: CASSYGGRAEETQYF.

This chain uses TRBV25-1 with TRBJ1-3; D uncertain. This CDR3 has 16 residues. Germline V gene lookup returns CDR1 MGHDK and CDR2 SYGVNS. Trimming cost V 2 bases and J 0 bases, with 11 bases left between them. CDR3 in DNA: TGTGCCAGCAGTGAAGTTGGCAGACACTCTGGAAACACCATATATTTT. Translating it yields CASSEVGRHSGNTIYF.

In this sample, this clone turned up once. The chain joins TRBV11-3 to TRBJ2-1, with 9 bases fitting TRBD2. The J segment lost 4 bases and the V segment lost 3 bases, leaving 7 bases of the junction unmatched. The CDR3 loop spans 16 amino acids. Germline loops: CDR1 SGHNT, CDR2 YENEEA. CDR3 nucleotide sequence: TGTGCCAGCAGCTTCCCTCGTCTAGCGGGATACAATGAGCAGTTCTTC. Amino acids: CASSFPRLAGYNEQFF.

This chain uses TRBV19 with TRBJ2-1, with TRBD2 matching 7 bases. CDR1 and CDR2 (germline): LNHDA, SQIVND (reference sequence). V was pared by 7 bases and J by 0 bases, with 6 bases of the junction left unmatched. CDR3 length equals 15 residues. CDR3 loop: CASKVREVSYNEQFF. CDR3 sequence (DNA): TGTGCCAGTAAAGTTCGGGAGGTCTCCTACAATGAGCAGTTCTTC.

V is TRBV5-1 and J is TRBJ1-6; no clear D gene. Per the germline V gene, CDR1 is SGHRS and CDR2 is YFSETQ. V was pared by 0 bases and J by 7 bases, with 11 bases between. The CDR3 covers 15 residues. CDR3 nucleotide sequence: TGCGCCAGCAGCTTGGGTAACAGTGGGAATTCACCCCTCCACTTT. It codes for CASSLGNSGNSPLHF.

This clone was detected a few times. The V call is TRBV14, the J call TRBJ1-1, with D tentatively TRBD1 (5 bases). The CDR3 has 17 residues. V was pared by 4 bases and J by 2 bases, with 20 bases between. Germline V gene sequence: CDR1 SGHDN, CDR2 FVKESK. The CDR3 sequence is CASSRWRGGEGNTEAFF. CDR3 coding DNA: TGTGCCAGCAGCCGCTGGAGGGGTGGGGAAGGCAACACTGAAGCTTTCTTT.